This record concerns one T cell receptor beta chain sequence. The V segment lost 0 bases and the J segment 7 bases; nucleotides outside the gene matches: 0. The CDR3 length is 13 residues. Germline V gene sequence: CDR1 SGHAT, CDR2 FQNNGV. The data are from a study of blood T cell repertoires in COVID-19. Study as a whole: T cells, B-cell-depleted T cells, or PBMCs provided the cDNA or gDNA that served as material.

Using immunoSEQ multiplex PCR, the repertoire was profiled, and TCRdb retains in-frame clones only, with some absent. The sample yields more than 300,000 clones, 85% to 90% seen once. Sequencing input: PBMCs or T cells enriched from blood (not recorded which). The receptor was isolated from a man between 25 and 39 years old who had recovered from COVID-19. The V call is TRBV11-2, the J call TRBJ1-5; 7 bases map to TRBD1. This chain's CDR3 is CASSLETGQPQHF. CDR3 DNA sequence: TGTGCCAGCAGCTTAGAGACAGGGCAGCCCCAGCATTTT.